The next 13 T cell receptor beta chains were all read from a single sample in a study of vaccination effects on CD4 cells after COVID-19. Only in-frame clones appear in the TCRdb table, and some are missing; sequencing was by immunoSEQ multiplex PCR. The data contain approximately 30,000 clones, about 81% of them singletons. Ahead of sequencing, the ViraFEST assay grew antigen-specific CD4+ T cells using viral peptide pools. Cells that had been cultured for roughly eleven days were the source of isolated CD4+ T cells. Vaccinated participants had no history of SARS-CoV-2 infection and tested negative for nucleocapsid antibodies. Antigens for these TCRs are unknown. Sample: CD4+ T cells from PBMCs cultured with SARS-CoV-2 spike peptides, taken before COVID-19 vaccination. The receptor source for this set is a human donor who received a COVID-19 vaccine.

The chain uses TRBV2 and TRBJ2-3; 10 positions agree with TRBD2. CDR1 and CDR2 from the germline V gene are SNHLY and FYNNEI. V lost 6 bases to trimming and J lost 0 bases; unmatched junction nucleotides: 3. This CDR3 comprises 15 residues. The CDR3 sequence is CASRRTSGSTDTQYF. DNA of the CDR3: TGTGCCAGCAGGAGGACTAGCGGAAGCACAGATACGCAGTATTTT.

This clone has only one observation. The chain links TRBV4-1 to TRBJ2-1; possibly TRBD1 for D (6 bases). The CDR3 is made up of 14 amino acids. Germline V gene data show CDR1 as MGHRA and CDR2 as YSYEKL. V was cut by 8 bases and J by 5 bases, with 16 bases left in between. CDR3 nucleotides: TGCGCCAGCGCCCGAGGGGGAAGGGACAATGAGCAGTTCTTC. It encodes CASARGGRDNEQFF.

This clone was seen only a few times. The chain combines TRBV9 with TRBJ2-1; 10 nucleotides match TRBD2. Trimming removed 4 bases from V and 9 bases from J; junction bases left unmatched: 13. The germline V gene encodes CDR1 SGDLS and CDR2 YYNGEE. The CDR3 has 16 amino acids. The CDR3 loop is CASSFGSGGAFFEQFF. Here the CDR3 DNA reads TGTGCCAGCAGCTTTGGAAGCGGGGGGGCCTTTTTTGAGCAGTTCTTC.

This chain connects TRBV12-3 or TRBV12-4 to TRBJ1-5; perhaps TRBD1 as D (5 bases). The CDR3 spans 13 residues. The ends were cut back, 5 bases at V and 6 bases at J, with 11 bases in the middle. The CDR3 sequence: CASSPDQGQPQHF. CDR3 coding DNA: TGTGCCAGCAGTCCCGACCAGGGTCAGCCCCAGCATTTT.

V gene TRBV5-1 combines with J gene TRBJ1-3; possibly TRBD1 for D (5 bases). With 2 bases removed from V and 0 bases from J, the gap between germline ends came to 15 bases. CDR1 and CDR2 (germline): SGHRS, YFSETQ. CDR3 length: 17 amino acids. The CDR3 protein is CASSFRDGFSSGNTIYF. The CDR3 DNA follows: TGCGCCAGCAGCTTTAGGGACGGATTTTCCTCTGGAAACACCATATATTTT.

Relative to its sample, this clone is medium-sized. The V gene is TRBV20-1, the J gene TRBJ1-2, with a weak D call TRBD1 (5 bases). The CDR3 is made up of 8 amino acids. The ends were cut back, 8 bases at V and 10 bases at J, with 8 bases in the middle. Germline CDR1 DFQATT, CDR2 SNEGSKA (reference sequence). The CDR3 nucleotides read TGCAGTTCGGGGGACTACACCTTC. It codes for CSSGDYTF.

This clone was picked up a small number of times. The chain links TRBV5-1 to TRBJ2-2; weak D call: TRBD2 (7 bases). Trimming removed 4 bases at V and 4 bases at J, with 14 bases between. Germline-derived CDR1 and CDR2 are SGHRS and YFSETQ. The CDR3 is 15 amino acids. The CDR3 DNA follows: TGCGCCAGCAGCCCTCAGGGGAGGGGCACCGGGGAGCTGTTTTTT. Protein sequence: CASSPQGRGTGELFF.

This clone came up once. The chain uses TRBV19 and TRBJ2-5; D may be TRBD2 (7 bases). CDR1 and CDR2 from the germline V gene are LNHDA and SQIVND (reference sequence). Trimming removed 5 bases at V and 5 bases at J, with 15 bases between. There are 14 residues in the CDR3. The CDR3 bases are TGTGCCAGTAGTCCGGGGGGCCTCCGGGAGACCCAGTACTTC. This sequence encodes CASSPGGLRETQYF.

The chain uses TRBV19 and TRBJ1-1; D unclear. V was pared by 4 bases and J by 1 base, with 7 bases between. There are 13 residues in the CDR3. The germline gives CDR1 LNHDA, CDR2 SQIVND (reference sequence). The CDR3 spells CASSRKANTEAFF. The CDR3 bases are TGTGCCAGTAGTAGAAAAGCGAACACTGAAGCTTTCTTT.

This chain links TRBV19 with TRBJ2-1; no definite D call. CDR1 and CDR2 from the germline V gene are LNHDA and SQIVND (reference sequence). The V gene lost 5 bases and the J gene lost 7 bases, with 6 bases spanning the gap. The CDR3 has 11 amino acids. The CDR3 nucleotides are TGTGCCAGTAGTTACCTTAATGAGCAGTTCTTC. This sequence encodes CASSYLNEQFF.

CDR3 DNA sequence: TGTGCCTGGAGTGTGGGGAATCAGCAGTACTTC. Encoded protein: CAWSVGNQQYF. This chain connects TRBV30 to TRBJ2-7; D ambiguous. The V end lost 0 bases, the J end lost 8 bases, and 8 bases lay between the germline ends. The CDR3 is made up of 11 amino acids. The V gene's germline CDR1 is GTSNPN and CDR2 SVGIG (reference sequence).

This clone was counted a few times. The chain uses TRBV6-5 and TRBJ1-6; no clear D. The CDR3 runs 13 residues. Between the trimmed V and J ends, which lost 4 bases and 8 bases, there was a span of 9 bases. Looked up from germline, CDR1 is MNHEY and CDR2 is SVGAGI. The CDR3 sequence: CASSSVYDSPLHF. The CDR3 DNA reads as TGTGCCAGCAGTTCCGTTTATGATTCACCCCTCCACTTT.

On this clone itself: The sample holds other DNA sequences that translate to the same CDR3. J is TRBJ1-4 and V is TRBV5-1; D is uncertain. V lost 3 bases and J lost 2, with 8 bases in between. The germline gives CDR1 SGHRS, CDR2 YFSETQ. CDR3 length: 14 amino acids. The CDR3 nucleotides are TGCGCCAGCAGCTACCAAGGCACTAATGAAAAACTGTTTTTT. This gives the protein CASSYQGTNEKLFF.